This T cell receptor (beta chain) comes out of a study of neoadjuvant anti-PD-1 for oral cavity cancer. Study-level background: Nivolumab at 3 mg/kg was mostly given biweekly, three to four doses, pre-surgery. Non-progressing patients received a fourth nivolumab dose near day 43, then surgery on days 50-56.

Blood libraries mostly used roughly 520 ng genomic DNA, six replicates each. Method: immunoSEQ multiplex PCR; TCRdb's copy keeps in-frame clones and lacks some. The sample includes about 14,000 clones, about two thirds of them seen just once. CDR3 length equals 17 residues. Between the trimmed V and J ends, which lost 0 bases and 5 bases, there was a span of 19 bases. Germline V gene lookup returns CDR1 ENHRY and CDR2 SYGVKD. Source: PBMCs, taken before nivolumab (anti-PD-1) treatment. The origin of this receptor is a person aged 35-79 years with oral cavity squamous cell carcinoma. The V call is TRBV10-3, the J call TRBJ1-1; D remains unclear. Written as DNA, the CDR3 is TGTGCCATCAGTGAGTCTAGTGGGGTAAGGGAGTTAACTGAAGCTTTCTTT. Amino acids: CAISESSGVRELTEAFF.